Given below is one TCR beta chain in context. As handled by the study authors: Researchers report that nucleated cell counts were estimated from reference gene primer amplification. Data came from immunoSEQ multiplex PCR; TCRdb stores just in-frame clones and leaves some out. The V and J calls and clone size are taken from that table; D and trimming were inferred from the DNA. This table has over 250,000 clones, about nine tenths appearing once. This entry comes from a study of blood T cell repertoires in COVID-19. Study background: Acute and convalescent COVID-19 samples came from the United States, Italy and Spain. PBMCs, B-cell-depleted T cells, or T cells provided the cDNA or gDNA that made up the material.

Germline trimming cut 5 bases from V and 6 bases from J; bases unmatched to any gene: 7. The CDR3 loop spans 15 amino acids. Germline V gene data show CDR1 as MNHEY and CDR2 as SVGEGT. This sequence joins TRBV6-2 or TRBV6-3 and TRBJ2-4; TRBD2 aligns across 10 bases. Specimen: peripheral blood. This clonotype was obtained from a woman in her thirties or forties who had recovered from COVID-19. This CDR3 is CASSATSGIRNIQYF. The CDR3 region has the DNA TGTGCCAGCAGTGCTACTAGCGGGATCAGAAACATTCAGTACTTC.